This T cell receptor beta chain came from a study of OX40 agonist ivuxolimab in advanced cancers. In terms of the full investigation: Ivuxolimab was an agonistic, fully human IgG2 monoclonal antibody directed against OX40 (CD134), a costimulatory receptor. The paper covers the monotherapy dose-escalation part of the phase I ivuxolimab trial, which included N ≈ 50 patients. In the dose-escalation cohort, 82.7% of patients were male, and the mean age was approximately 60 years, with a range of about 23 to 80. Peripheral TCRbeta sequencing aimed to test whether ivuxolimab altered TCR sequence diversity and caused clonal T-cell expansion. Of the approximately 50 dose-escalation patients, hepatocellular carcinoma was present in 19, melanoma in around 15, renal cell carcinoma in 9 and head and neck cancer in 9. Prior anti-PD-1, anti-PD-L1 or anti-CTLA-4 therapy was permitted, and 40% of dose-escalation patients had received checkpoint inhibitors. Intravenous ivuxolimab was administered to patients every 2 weeks at six dose levels: 0.01, 0.1, 0.3, 1.5, 3 and 10 mg/kg. Three dose-escalation patients achieved partial responses, one with hepatocellular carcinoma and two with cutaneous melanoma.

General conclusions and limits of the study: Low levels of normalized T-cell clonal expansion were also shown by some nonresponding patients. The antigen specificity of the clonally expanded peripheral T cells was not determined. At doses from 0.1 to 3.0 mg/kg, clonal expansion was seen in both CD4+ and CD8+ blood T cells between baseline and week 6. After ivuxolimab, more expanded clones were found on average in CD8+ T cells than in CD4+ T cells. Partial responders in the 0.1-3.0 mg/kg groups had among the lowest normalized peripheral clonal expansion, especially among CD8+ T cells.

Note on this clone: Its antigen remains undetermined. The record has no base qualities; no much larger clone is one base away.

The cysteine opens and the phenylalanine closes a CDR3 of 13 amino acids. CDR3 DNA only is kept here, 39 bases in frame from base 1. The germline V gene supplies CDR1 MDHEN and CDR2 SYDVKM. Trimming leaves V shorter by 7 bases and J shorter by 3 bases, with the junction holding 3 bases beyond the gene matches. Genomic DNA was isolated from the sorted cells so that the TCRbeta CDR3 region could be sequenced. The immunoSEQ Assay was used for sequencing of TCRbeta CDR3 regions. TCRdb's version of the immuneACCESS table is confined to in-frame rearrangements and falls short of the full clone set. An unresolved V gene accounts for under half of the shortfall where checked; the remainder is of unknown origin. A total of some 140,000 clones appear in this sample, around nine tenths of them only once. The ten largest clones add up to approximately 1% of the sample. The trial excluded patients who had a history of autoimmune disease or were on systemic immunosuppression. Peripheral blood for TCR sequencing was drawn from every dose cohort at baseline, at cycle 4 day 1 and at cycle 7 day 1. The samples were drawn from a first-in-human, open-label, multicenter phase I dose-escalation trial of ivuxolimab. The trial enrolled adults with locally advanced or metastatic head and neck squamous cell, hepatocellular, melanoma or renal cell carcinoma. CD4+ and CD8+ T cells were sorted separately from peripheral blood before TCR sequencing.

This receptor was obtained from an adult with an advanced solid tumor such as melanoma, head and neck, liver or kidney cancer. The rearrangement combines TRBV28 with TRBJ1-2, and TRBD1 matches 9 of the central bases. The sample was CD4+ or CD8+ T cells sorted from blood, taken in a trial of the OX40 agonist ivuxolimab. At the DNA level, the sequence is TGTGCCAGCATTAGACAGGGGGACTATGGCTACACCTTC. It codes for CASIRQGDYGYTF.